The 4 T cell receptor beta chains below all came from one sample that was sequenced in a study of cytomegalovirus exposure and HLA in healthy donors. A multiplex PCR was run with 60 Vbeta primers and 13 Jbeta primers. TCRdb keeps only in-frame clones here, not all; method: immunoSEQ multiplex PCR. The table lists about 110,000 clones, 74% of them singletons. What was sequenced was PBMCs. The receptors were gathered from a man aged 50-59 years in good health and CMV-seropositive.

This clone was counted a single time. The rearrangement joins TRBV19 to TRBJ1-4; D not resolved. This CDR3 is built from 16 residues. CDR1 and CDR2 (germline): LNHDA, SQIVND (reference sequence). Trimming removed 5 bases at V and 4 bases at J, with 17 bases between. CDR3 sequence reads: CASSDRLGSINEKLFF. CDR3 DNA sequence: TGTGCCAGTAGTGACCGACTGGGGAGTATTAATGAAAAACTGTTTTTT.

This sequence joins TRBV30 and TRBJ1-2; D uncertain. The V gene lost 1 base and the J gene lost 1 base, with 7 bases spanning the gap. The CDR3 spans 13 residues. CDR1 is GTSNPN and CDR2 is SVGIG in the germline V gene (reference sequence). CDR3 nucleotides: TGTGCCTGGAGTGGAGGGTATAACTATGGCTACACCTTC. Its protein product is CAWSGGYNYGYTF.

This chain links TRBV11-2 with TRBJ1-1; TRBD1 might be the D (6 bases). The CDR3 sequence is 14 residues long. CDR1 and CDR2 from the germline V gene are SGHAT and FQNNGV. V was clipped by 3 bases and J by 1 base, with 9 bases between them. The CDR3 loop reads CASSLSTGNTEAFF. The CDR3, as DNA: TGTGCCAGCAGCTTGTCGACAGGGAACACTGAAGCTTTCTTT.

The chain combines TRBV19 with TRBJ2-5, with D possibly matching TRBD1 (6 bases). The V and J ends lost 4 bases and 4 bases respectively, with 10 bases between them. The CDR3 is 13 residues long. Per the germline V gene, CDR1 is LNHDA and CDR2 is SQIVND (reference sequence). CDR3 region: CASSRGQGETQYF. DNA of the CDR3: TGTGCCAGTAGTAGGGGGCAGGGAGAGACCCAGTACTTC.